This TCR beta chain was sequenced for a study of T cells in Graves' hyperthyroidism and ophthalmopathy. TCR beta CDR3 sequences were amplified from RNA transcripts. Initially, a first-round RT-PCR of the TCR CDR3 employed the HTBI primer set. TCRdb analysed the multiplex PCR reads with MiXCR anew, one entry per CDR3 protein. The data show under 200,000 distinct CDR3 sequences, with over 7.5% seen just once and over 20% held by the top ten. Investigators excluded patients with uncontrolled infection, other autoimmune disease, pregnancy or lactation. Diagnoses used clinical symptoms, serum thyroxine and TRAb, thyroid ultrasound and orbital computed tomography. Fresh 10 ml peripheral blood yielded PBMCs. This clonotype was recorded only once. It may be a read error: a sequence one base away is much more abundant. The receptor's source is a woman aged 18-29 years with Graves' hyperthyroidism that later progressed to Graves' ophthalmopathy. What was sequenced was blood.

For the CDR3, the DNA is TGTGCCAGCAGTATTATTAACAGGGAGATGACTGGAGCTTTCTTT. Protein: CASSIINREMTGAFF. The chain uses TRBV7-9 and TRBJ1-1; a weak D match, TRBD1 (6 bases). CDR3 length equals 15 residues. Germline values: CDR1 SEHNR, CDR2 FQNEAQ (reference sequence).